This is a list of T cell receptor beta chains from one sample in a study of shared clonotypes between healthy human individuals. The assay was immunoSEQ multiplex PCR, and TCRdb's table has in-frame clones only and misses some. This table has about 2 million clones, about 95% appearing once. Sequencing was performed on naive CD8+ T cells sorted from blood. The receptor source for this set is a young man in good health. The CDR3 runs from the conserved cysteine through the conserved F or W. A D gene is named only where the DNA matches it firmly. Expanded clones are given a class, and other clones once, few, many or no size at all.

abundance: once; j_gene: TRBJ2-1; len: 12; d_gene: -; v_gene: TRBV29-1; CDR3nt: TGCAGCGTTGAAGATGGGGCGGGTGAGCAGTTCTTC; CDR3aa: CSVEDGAGEQFF
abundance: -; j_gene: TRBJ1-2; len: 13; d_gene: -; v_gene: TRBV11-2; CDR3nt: TGTGCCAGCAGCCCCTCCGTTAACTATGGCTACACCTTC; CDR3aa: CASSPSVNYGYTF
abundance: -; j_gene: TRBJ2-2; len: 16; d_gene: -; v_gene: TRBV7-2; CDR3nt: TGTGCCAGCAGGGGTGTAGCGGAGATGGCCACCGGGGAGCTGTTTTTT; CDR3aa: CASRGVAEMATGELFF
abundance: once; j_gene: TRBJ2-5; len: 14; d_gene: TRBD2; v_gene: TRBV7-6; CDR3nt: TGTGCCAGCAGCCGGACGACTAGCCTCGGGACCCAGTACTTC; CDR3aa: CASSRTTSLGTQYF
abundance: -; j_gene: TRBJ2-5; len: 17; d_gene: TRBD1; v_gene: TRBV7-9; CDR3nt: TGTGCCAGCAGTTCCCAGGGGGCCGGTGGATTCCAAGAGACCCAGTACTTC; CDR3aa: CASSSQGAGGFQETQYF
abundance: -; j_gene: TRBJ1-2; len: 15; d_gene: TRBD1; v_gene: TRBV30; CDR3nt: TGTGCCTGGTTATCGCCCGGGACAGCTAACTATGGCTACACCTTC; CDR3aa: CAWLSPGTANYGYTF
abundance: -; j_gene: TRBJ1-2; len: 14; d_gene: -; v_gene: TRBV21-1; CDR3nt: TGTGCCAGCAACGAGGGACAGGGCCCTTATGGCTACACCTTC; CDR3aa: CASNEGQGPYGYTF
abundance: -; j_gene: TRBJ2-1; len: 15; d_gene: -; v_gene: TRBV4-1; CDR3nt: TGCGCCAGCAGTCCATTTCAAAGCTCCTACAATGAGCAGTTCTTC; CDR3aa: CASSPFQSSYNEQFF
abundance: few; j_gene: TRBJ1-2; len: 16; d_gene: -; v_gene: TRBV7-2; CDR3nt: TGTGCCAGCAGCTCGTCCACAGGGTTGGCTAACTATGGCTACACCTTC; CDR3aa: CASSSSTGLANYGYTF
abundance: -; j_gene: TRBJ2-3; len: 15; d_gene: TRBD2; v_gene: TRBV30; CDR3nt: TGTGCCTGGACTAGCGGGGGGTCCCCCACAGATACGCAGTATTTT; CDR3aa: CAWTSGGSPTDTQYF
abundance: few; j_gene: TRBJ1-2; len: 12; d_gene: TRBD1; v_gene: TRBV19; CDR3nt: TGTGCCAGCTACAGGGGGGACTATGGCTACACCTTC; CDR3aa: CASYRGDYGYTF
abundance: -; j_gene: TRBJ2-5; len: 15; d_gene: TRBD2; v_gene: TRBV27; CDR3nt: TGTGAAAGCAGGAGAGCGGGGGGGCTGGGAGAGACCCAGTACTTC; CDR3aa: CESRRAGGLGETQYF
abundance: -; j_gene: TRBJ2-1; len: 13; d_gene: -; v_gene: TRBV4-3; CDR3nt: TGCGCCAGCAGCCAAGATGGCGCGGATGAGCAGTTCTTC; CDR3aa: CASSQDGADEQFF
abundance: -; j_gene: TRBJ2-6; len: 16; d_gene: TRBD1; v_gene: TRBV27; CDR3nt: TGTGCCAGCAGTTTCGGACAGGGGTCTGGGGCCAACGTCCTGACTTTC; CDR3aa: CASSFGQGSGANVLTF
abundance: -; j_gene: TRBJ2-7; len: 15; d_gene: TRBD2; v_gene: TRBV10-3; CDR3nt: TGTGCCATCAGTGAGTTTGGGGGGGGCTCCTACGAGCAGTACTTC; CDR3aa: CAISEFGGGSYEQYF
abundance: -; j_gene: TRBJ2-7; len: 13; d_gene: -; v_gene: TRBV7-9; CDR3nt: TGTGCCAGCAGCTACGGACTGCCCTACGAGCAGTACTTC; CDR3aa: CASSYGLPYEQYF
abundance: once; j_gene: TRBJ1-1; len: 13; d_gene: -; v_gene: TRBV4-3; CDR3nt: TGCGCCAGCAGCCAAGATAAGTCCACTGAAGCTTTCTTT; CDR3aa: CASSQDKSTEAFF
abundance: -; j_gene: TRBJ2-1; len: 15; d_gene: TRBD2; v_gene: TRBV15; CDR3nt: TGTGCCACCAGCAGAGCGCGGGAGGGCCACAATGAGCAGTTCTTC; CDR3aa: CATSRAREGHNEQFF
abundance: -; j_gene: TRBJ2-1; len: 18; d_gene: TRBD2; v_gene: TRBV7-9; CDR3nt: TGTGCCAGCAGCTTAACTAGCGGGAGGGCCTTTCTCTACAATGAGCAGTTCTTC; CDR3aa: CASSLTSGRAFLYNEQFF
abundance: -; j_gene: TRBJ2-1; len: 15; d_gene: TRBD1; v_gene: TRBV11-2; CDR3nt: TGTGCCAGCAGCTCTCTGGTGCAGGGGGCAGGGGAGCAGTTCTTC; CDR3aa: CASSSLVQGAGEQFF
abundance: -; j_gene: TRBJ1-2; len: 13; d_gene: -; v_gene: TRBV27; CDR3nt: TGTGCCAGCAGCCCATCCGGGAGCTATGGCTACACCTTC; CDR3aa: CASSPSGSYGYTF
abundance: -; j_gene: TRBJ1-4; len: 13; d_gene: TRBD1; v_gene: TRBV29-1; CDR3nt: TGCAGCGTCCCAGGGGACAGTGGAGAAAAACTGTTTTTT; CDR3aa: CSVPGDSGEKLFF
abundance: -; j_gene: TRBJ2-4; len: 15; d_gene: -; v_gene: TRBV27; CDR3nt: TGTGCCAGCAGTTTATCCCGGACCGGCGAAAACATTCAGTACTTC; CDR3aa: CASSLSRTGENIQYF
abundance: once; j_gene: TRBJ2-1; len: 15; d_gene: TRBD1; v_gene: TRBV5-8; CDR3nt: TGTGCCAGCAGCCCGACGGGACAGGGAGACAATGAGCAGTTCTTC; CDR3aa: CASSPTGQGDNEQFF
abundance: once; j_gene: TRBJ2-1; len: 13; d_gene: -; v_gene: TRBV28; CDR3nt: TGTGCCAGCAGCGTGAACAGAGACAATGAGCAGTTCTTC; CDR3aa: CASSVNRDNEQFF
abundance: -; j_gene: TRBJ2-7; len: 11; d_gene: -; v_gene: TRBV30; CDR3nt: TGTGCCTGGAGTGACGTGTACGAGCAGTACTTC; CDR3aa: CAWSDVYEQYF
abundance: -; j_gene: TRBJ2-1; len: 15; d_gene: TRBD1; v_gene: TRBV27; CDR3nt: TGTGCCAGCAGTTCCGGGACAGGGGCTTACAATGAGCAGTTCTTC; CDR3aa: CASSSGTGAYNEQFF
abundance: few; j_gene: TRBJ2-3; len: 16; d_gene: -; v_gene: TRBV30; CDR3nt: TGTGCCTGGAGCCTCGGGAGTGGGTCTAGCACAGATACGCAGTATTTT; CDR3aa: CAWSLGSGSSTDTQYF
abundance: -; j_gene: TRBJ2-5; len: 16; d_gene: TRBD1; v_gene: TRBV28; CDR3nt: TGTGCCAGCAGTTTAGGGACAGGGGGTTTCCAAGAGACCCAGTACTTC; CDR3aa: CASSLGTGGFQETQYF
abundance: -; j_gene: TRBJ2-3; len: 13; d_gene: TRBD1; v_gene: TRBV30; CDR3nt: TGTGCCTGGAGGGGGACAGGGGGCTTGACGCAGTATTTT; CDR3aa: CAWRGTGGLTQYF
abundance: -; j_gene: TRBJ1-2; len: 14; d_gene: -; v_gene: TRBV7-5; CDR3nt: TGTGCCAGAAGCTTAGTTGAGAATTCCCGGGGCTACACCTTC; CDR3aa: CARSLVENSRGYTF
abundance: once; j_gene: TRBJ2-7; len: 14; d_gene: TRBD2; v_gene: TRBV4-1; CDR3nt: TGCGCCAGCAGCCTTTCGGGGGGGACCTACGAGCAGTACTTC; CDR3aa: CASSLSGGTYEQYF
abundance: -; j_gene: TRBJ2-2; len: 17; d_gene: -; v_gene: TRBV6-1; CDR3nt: TGTGCCAGCAGTGAAGTTCTAGACAGGGAGGACACCGGGGAGCTGTTTTTT; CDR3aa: CASSEVLDREDTGELFF
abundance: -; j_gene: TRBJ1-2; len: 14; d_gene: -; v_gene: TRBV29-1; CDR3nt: TGCAGCGTCGCCGAGACGGGGGCTGGCTATGGCTACACCTTC; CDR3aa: CSVAETGAGYGYTF
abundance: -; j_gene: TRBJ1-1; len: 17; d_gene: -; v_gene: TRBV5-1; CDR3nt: TGCGCCAGCAGCCACGCGGGAAACTCCTTTATGAACACTGAAGCTTTCTTT; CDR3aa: CASSHAGNSFMNTEAFF
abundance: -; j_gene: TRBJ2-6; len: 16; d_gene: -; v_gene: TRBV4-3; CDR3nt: TGCGCCAGCAGCCAATTTACGGGGACTGGGGCCAACGTCCTGACTTTC; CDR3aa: CASSQFTGTGANVLTF
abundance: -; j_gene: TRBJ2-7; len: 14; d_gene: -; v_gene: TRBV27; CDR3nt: TGTGCCAGCAGTTTATCGGGGGCGGAATACGAGCAGTACTTC; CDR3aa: CASSLSGAEYEQYF
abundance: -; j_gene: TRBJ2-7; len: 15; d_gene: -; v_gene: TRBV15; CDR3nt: TGTGCCACCAGCAGAGATAGGACGGTTCTCTACGAGCAGTACTTC; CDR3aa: CATSRDRTVLYEQYF
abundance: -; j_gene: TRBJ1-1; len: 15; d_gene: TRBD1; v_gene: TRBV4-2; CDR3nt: TGTGCCAGCAGTCTAGCTGGACAGGCGAACACTGAAGCTTTCTTT; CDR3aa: CASSLAGQANTEAFF
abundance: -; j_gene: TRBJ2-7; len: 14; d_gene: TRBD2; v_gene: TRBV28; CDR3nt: TGTGCCAGCAGTTTATCGGCGGGGGGGCTGGAGCAGTACTTC; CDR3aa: CASSLSAGGLEQYF
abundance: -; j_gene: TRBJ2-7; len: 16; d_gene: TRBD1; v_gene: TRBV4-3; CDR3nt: TGCGCCAGCAGCCAAACCCATAGCGACAGGGGGCTCGAGCAGTACTTC; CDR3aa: CASSQTHSDRGLEQYF
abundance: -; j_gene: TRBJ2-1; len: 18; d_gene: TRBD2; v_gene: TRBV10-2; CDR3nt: TGCGCCAGCAGGACAATCCTGGAACTAGCGGCGGGCCCAAATGAGCAGTTCTTC; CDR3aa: CASRTILELAAGPNEQFF
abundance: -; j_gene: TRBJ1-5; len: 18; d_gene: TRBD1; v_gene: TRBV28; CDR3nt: TGTGCCAGCAGTTTATTGGGGACAGGGGGCGAGAGCAATCAGCCCCAGCATTTT; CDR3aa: CASSLLGTGGESNQPQHF
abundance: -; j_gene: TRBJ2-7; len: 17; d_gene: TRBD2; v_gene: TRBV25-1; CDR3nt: TGTGCCAGCAGTGAATACCTAGCGGGAGAGGGTAGGTACGAGCAGTACTTC; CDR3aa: CASSEYLAGEGRYEQYF
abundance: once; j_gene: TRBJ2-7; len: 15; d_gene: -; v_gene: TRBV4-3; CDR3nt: TGCGCCAGCAGTCCATACCCCTCTAGCTCCTACGAGCAGTACTTC; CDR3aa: CASSPYPSSSYEQYF
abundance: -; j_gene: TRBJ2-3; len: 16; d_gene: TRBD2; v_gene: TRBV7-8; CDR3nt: TGTGCCAGCAGCCCACAGGGACTAGCGAGCACAGATACGCAGTATTTT; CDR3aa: CASSPQGLASTDTQYF
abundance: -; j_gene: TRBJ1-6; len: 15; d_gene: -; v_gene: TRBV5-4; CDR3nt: TGTGCCAGCAGCTTGGGCGGACTTCTCGATTCACCCCTCCACTTT; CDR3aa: CASSLGGLLDSPLHF
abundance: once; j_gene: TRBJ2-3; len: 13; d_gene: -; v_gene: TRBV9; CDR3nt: TGTGCCAGCAGCGTAGACAGGACAGATACGCAGTATTTT; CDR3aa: CASSVDRTDTQYF
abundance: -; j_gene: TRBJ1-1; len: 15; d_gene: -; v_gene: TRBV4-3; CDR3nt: TGCGCCAGCAGCCAAGAAGGGTTGGCCTTTGGGGAAGCTTTCTTT; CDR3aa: CASSQEGLAFGEAFF
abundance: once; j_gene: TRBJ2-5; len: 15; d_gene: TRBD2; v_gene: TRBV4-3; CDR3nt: TGCGCCAGCAGCCATGATACTGGGGGGGAAGAGACCCAGTACTTC; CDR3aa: CASSHDTGGEETQYF
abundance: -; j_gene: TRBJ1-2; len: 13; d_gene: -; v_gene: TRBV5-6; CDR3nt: TGTGCCAGCAGCCGAACAGAGGACTATGGCTACACCTTC; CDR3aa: CASSRTEDYGYTF
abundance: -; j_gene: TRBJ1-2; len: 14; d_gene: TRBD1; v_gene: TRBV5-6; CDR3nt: TGTGCCAGCAGCTTATCTACAGGGGCCAATGACTACACCTTC; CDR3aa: CASSLSTGANDYTF
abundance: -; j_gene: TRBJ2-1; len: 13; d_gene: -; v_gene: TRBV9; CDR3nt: TGTGCCAGCAGCCAACGAGAATACAATGAGCAGTTCTTC; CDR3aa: CASSQREYNEQFF
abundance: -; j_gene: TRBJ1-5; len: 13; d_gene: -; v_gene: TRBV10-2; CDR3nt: TGCGCCAGCTCGGACGGATTTAATCAGCCCCAGCATTTT; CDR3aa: CASSDGFNQPQHF
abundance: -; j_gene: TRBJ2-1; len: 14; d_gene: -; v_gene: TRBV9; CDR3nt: TGTGCCAGCAGCGTAGTTACCACTAGGGGTGAGCAGTTCTTC; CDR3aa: CASSVVTTRGEQFF
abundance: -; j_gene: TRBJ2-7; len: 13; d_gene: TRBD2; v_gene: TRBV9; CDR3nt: TGTGCCAGCAGCCCCCTTGGGGGGGACGAGCAGTACTTC; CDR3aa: CASSPLGGDEQYF
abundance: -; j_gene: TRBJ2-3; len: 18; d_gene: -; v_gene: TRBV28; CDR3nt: TGTGCCAGCAGTTTTGTGGCAGGAGTCATTTCTAGCACAGATACGCAGTATTTT; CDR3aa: CASSFVAGVISSTDTQYF
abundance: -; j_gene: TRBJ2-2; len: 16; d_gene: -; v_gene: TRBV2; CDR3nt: TGTGCCAGCACCGGAGGAGAACCTATCATCACCGGGGAGCTGTTTTTT; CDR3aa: CASTGGEPIITGELFF
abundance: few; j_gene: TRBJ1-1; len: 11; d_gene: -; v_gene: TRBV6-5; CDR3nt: TGTGCCAGCAGCCAAGGGACTGAAGCTTTCTTT; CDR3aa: CASSQGTEAFF